These T cell receptor beta chains were read from a single sample in a study of blood T cell repertoires in COVID-19. TCRdb's table, derived via immunoSEQ multiplex PCR, lists solely in-frame clones and lacks some. Of 200,000 to 250,000 clones listed, around 90% are singletons. Sample: PBMCs or T cells enriched from blood (not recorded which). These receptors were collected from a man aged 30-40 years who had been exposed to COVID-19. The CDR3 runs from the conserved cysteine through the conserved F or W. D genes are given only for firm matches. Some rows have no size entry. The others give once, few or many, or a class for an expanded clone.

v_call	j_call	cdr3_length	clone_size	d_call	cdr3_aa	cdr3_nt
TRBV4-1	TRBJ1-6	14	.	.	CASSQDRGNSPLHF	TGCGCCAGCAGCCAAGACAGGGGTAATTCACCCCTCCACTTT
TRBV4-2	TRBJ2-7	16	.	TRBD1	CASSQEAGTGGLQQYF	TGTGCCAGCAGCCAGGAAGCCGGGACAGGGGGGCTCCAGCAGTACTTC
TRBV6-5	TRBJ1-5	13	few	.	CASALGLGQPQHF	TGTGCCAGTGCCCTAGGACTGGGTCAGCCCCAGCATTTT
TRBV4-2	TRBJ2-1	15	.	.	CASSVSPGLLNEQFF	TGTGCCAGCAGCGTTTCTCCGGGGTTATTGAATGAGCAGTTCTTC
TRBV9	TRBJ2-3	15	.	.	CASSVTREGTDTQYF	TGTGCCAGCAGCGTAACCAGGGAGGGCACAGATACGCAGTATTTT
TRBV9	TRBJ2-7	14	.	.	CASSPRTSRDEQYF	TGTGCCAGCAGCCCCCGGACATCCCGGGACGAGCAGTACTTC
TRBV19	TRBJ1-4	14	.	.	CASSIGAPPEKLFF	TGTGCCAGTAGTATAGGGGCTCCACCCGAAAAACTGTTTTTT
TRBV14	TRBJ1-3	16	.	.	CASSHKRSLRGNTIYF	TGTGCCAGCAGCCATAAGCGGAGCCTCAGAGGAAACACCATATATTTT
TRBV7-9	TRBJ1-3	16	.	.	CASSYIPTASGNTIYF	TGTGCCAGCAGTTATATCCCGACAGCTTCTGGAAACACCATATATTTT
TRBV5-1	TRBJ1-3	18	.	TRBD1	CASSSGQGGRGTGNTIYF	TGCGCCAGCAGCTCCGGACAGGGAGGAAGGGGCACTGGAAACACCATATATTTT
TRBV11-2	TRBJ2-1	14	.	.	CASSPRVDYNEQFF	TGTGCCAGCAGCCCACGGGTCGACTACAATGAGCAGTTCTTC
TRBV4-2	TRBJ2-2	16	.	.	CASSQGQLWETGELFF	TGTGCCAGCAGCCAAGGACAGCTCTGGGAAACCGGGGAGCTGTTTTTT
TRBV27	TRBJ1-2	13	.	.	CASSWGVGYGYTF	TGTGCCAGCAGTTGGGGGGTAGGCTATGGCTACACCTTC
TRBV18	TRBJ2-7	13	.	.	CASSPNPEASQYF	TGTGCCAGCTCACCGAATCCGGAGGCCTCACAGTACTTC
TRBV5-6	TRBJ1-2	15	.	.	CASSLWIRGTYGYTF	TGTGCCAGCAGCTTGTGGATCAGGGGTACCTATGGCTACACCTTC
TRBV5-5	TRBJ1-4	16	.	.	CASSFTVPTTNEKLFF	TGTGCCAGCAGCTTTACAGTCCCCACAACTAATGAAAAACTGTTTTTT
TRBV3-1/TRBV3-2	TRBJ1-4	14	once	.	CASSHDRTSEKLFF	TGTGCCAGCAGCCATGACAGGACGAGTGAAAAACTGTTTTTT
TRBV5-1	TRBJ2-7	13	once	TRBD1	CASSFDRGLEQYF	TGCGCCAGCAGCTTTGACAGGGGACTTGAGCAGTACTTC
TRBV9	TRBJ1-1	14	.	TRBD1	CASSEGTGEMGAFF	TGTGCCAGCAGCGAGGGGACAGGGGAAATGGGGGCTTTCTTT
TRBV6-5	TRBJ1-4	15	.	TRBD1	CASRGTGEANEKLFF	TGTGCCAGCAGAGGGACAGGGGAAGCTAATGAAAAACTGTTTTTT
TRBV27	TRBJ1-1	13	few	.	CASSRPRSMEAFF	TGTGCCAGCTCGAGGCCTCGCTCGATGGAAGCTTTCTTT
TRBV9	TRBJ2-5	13	.	TRBD2	CASGTGGRETQYF	TGTGCCAGCGGGACGGGGGGAAGGGAGACCCAGTACTTC
TRBV27	TRBJ1-2	16	.	TRBD1	CASSLSSGTGNYGYTF	TGTGCCAGCAGTTTGTCTTCCGGGACAGGGAACTATGGCTACACCTTC
TRBV5-1	TRBJ2-3	15	.	TRBD2	CASSWAGGRTDTQYF	TGCGCCAGCAGCTGGGCGGGGGGTCGGACAGATACGCAGTATTTT
TRBV2	TRBJ2-1	15	many	.	CASSVGRGALNEQFF	TGTGCCAGCAGTGTGGGGCGGGGCGCGTTGAATGAGCAGTTCTTC
TRBV4-2	TRBJ2-2	14	.	.	CASRTEQNTGELFF	TGTGCCAGCAGGACAGAACAGAACACCGGGGAGCTGTTTTTT
TRBV18	TRBJ1-5	19	.	.	CASSSPGAGRDYSNQPQHF	TGTGCCAGCTCGTCCCCAGGGGCAGGGAGGGATTATAGCAATCAGCCCCAGCATTTT
TRBV6-5	TRBJ1-2	14	.	TRBD1	CASKLGGTVYGYTF	TGTGCCAGCAAACTAGGGGGGACAGTGTATGGCTACACCTTC
TRBV6-5	TRBJ1-4	15	.	.	CASSNRDMGYEKLFF	TGTGCCAGCAGTAACCGGGACATGGGTTATGAAAAACTGTTTTTT
TRBV7-9	TRBJ2-7	12	.	.	CASRGQSYEQYF	TGTGCCAGCAGGGGGCAGAGCTACGAGCAGTACTTC
TRBV18	TRBJ2-4	14	.	.	CASSPGLAKNIQYF	TGTGCCAGCTCACCGGGACTAGCCAAAAACATTCAGTACTTC
TRBV30	TRBJ2-3	14	.	.	CAWRAGLPQDTQYF	TGTGCCTGGAGGGCCGGACTTCCCCAGGATACGCAGTATTTT